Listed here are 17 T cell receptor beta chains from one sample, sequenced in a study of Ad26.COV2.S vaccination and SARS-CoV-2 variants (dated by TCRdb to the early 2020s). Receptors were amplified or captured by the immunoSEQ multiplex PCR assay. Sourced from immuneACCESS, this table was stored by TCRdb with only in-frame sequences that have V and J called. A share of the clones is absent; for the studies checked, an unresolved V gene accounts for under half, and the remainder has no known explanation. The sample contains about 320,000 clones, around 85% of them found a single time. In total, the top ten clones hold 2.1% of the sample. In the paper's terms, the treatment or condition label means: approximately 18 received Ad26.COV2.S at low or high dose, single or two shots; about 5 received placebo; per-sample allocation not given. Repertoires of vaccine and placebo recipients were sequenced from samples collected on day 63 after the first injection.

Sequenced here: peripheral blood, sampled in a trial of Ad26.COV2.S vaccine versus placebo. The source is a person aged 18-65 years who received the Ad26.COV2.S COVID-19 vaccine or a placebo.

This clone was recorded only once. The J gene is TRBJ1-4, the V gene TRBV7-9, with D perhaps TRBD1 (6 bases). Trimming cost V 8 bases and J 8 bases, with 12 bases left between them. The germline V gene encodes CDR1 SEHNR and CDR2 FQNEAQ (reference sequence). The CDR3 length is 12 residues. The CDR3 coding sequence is TGTGCCAGCGCAGGGGCGGGGGAAAAACTGTTTTTT. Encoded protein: CASAGAGEKLFF.

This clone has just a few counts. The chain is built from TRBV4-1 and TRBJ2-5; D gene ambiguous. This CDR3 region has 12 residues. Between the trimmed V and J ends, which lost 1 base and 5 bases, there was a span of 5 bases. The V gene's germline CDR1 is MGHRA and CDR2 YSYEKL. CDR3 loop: CASSQGGETQYF. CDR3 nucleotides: TGCGCCAGCAGCCAAGGTGGCGAGACCCAGTACTTC.

The CDR3 protein is CASTLRTPRADTQYF. The CDR3 DNA is TGTGCCAGCACCCTAAGGACCCCGAGGGCAGATACGCAGTATTTT. The J gene is TRBJ2-3, the V gene TRBV5-4; tentative D call: TRBD2 (5 bases). Per germline, CDR1 SGHNT and CDR2 YYREEE (reference sequence). The germline V and J ends were trimmed by 6 bases and 4 bases, with 18 bases remaining between them. The CDR3 totals 15 residues.

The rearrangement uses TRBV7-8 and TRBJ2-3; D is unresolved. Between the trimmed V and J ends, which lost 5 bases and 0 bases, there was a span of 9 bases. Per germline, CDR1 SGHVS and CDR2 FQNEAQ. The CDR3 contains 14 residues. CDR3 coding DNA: TGTGCCAGCAGCCAAACACTAAGCACAGATACGCAGTATTTT. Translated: CASSQTLSTDTQYF.

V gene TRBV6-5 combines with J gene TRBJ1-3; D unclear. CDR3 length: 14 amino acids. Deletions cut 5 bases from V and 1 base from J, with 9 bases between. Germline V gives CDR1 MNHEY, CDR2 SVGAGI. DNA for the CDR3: TGTGCCAGCAGTCTGACGATTTCTGGAAACACCATATATTTT. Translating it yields CASSLTISGNTIYF.

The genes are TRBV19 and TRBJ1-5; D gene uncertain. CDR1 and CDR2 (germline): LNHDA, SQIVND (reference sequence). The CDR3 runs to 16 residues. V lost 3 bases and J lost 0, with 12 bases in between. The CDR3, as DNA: TGTGCCAGTAGTATGACGGGTACGGTTAGCAATCAGCCCCAGCATTTT. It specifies CASSMTGTVSNQPQHF.

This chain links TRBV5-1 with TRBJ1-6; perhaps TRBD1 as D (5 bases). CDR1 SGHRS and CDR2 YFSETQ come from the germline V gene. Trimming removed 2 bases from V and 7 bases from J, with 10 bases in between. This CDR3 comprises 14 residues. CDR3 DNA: TGCGCCAGCAGCTTACAGGCCAGAAATTCACCCCTCCACTTT. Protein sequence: CASSLQARNSPLHF.

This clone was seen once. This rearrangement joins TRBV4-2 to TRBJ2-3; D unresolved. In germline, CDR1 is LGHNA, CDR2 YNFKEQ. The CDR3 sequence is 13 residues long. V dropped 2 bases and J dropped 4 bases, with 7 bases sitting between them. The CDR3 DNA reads TGTGCCAGCAGCCAAAGATCATCAGATACGCAGTATTTT. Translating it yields CASSQRSSDTQYF.

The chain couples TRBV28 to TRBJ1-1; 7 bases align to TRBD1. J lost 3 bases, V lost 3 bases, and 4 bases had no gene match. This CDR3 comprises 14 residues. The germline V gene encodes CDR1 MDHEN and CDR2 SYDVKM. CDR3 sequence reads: CASSLTGSYTEAFF. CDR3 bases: TGTGCCAGCAGTTTGACAGGGTCGTACACTGAAGCTTTCTTT.

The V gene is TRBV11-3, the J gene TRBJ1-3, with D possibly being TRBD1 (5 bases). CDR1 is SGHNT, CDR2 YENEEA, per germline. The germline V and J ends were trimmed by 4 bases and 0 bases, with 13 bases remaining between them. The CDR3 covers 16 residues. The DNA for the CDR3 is TGTGCCAGCAGCTCTAGACAGAAGTACTCTGGAAACACCATATATTTT. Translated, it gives CASSSRQKYSGNTIYF.

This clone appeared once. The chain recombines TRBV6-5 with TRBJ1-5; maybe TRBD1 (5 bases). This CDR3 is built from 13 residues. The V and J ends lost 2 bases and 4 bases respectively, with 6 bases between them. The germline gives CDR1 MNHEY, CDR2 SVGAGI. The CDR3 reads CASSYAGNQPQHF. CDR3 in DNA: TGTGCCAGCAGTTACGCAGGGAATCAGCCCCAGCATTTT.

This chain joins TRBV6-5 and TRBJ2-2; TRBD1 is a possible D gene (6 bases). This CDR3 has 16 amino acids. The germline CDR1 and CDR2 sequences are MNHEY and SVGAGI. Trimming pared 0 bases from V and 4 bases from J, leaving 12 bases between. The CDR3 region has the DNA TGTGCCAGCAGTTACTCCTTTCCCAGGGGCACCGGGGAGCTGTTTTTT. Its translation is CASSYSFPRGTGELFF.

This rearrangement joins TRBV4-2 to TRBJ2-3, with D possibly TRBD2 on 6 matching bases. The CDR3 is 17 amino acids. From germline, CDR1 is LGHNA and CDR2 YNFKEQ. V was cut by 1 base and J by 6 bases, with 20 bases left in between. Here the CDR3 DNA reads TGTGCCAGCAGCCAAGGGTTAGCGGAGAGCACCGGGGATACGCAGTATTTT. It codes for CASSQGLAESTGDTQYF.

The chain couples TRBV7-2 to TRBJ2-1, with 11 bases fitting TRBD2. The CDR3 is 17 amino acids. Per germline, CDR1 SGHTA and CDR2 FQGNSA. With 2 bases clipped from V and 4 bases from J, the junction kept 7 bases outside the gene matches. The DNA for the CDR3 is TGTGCCAGCAGCTTAATAGGCCTAGCGGGGGGATACAATGAGCAGTTCTTC. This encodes CASSLIGLAGGYNEQFF.

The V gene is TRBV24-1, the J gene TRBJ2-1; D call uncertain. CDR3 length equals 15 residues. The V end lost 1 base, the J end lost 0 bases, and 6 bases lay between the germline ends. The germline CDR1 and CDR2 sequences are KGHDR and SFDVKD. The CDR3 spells CATSDLASSYNEQFF. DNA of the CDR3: TGTGCCACCAGTGATTTAGCCAGCTCCTACAATGAGCAGTTCTTC.

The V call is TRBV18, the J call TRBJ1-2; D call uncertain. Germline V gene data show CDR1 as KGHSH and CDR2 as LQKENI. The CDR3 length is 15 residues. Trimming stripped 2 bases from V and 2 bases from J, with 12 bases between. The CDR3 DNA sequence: TGTGCCAGCTCACCAAATGAAAACAGAAACTATGGCTACACCTTC. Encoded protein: CASSPNENRNYGYTF.

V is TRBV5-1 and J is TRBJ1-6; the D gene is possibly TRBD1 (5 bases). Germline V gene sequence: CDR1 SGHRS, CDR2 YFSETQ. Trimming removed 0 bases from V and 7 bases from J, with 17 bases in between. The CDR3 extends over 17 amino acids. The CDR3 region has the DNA TGCGCCAGCAGCTTGGCCGGGGTACAGGATGGAAATTCACCCCTCCACTTT. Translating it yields CASSLAGVQDGNSPLHF.